Listed below are T cell receptor beta chains from one sample, sequenced in a study of T cell repertoires in cytomegalovirus infection. One entry per CDR3 protein results from TCRdb running MiXCR on the reads. The sample yields about 740,000 distinct CDR3 sequences, around 31% seen once. The antigens these receptors bind are not known. The source material was cultured PBMCs, sampled from culture after CMV antigen stimulation. The receptors stem from a human donor in good health (CMV status not recorded). Some clones in this sample may be carry-over from other donors' samples. Each CDR3 is given with its conserved first and last residue. Fields, in order: clone size, V gene, D gene, J gene, CDR3 protein, CDR3 DNA. The D gene is left open where the match is weak. Only some rows state a clone size, as once, few, many or a class for expanded clones.

size: .
V: TRBV7-2
D: TRBD2
J: TRBJ2-1
CDR3: CASRAGEYNEQFF
DNA: TGTGCCAGCAGGGCGGGGGAGTACAATGAGCAGTTCTTC

size: .
V: TRBV7-8
D: TRBD2
J: TRBJ2-1
CDR3: CASSLDLTSGRLLGQFF
DNA: TGTGCCAGCAGCTTAGATTTGACTAGCGGGAGATTGTTAGGGCAGTTCTTC

size: .
V: TRBV7-2
D: .
J: TRBJ1-5
CDR3: CASSLTGQTNQPQHF
DNA: TGTGCCAGCAGTCTCACAGGTCAAACAAATCAGCCCCAGCATTTT

size: few
V: TRBV7-6
D: .
J: TRBJ1-5
CDR3: CASSSTVDQPQHF
DNA: TGTGCCAGTTCTTCCACGGTGGATCAGCCCCAGCATTTT

size: once
V: TRBV18
D: TRBD2
J: TRBJ2-7
CDR3: CASSPGAAGGISYEQYF
DNA: TGTGCCAGCTCACCGGGGGCAGCGGGAGGGATCTCCTACGAGCAGTACTTC

size: .
V: TRBV6-1
D: .
J: TRBJ1-3
CDR3: CASSEVGGAGTIYF
DNA: TGTGCCAGCAGTGAAGTGGGCGGGGCAGGCACCATATACTTT

size: .
V: TRBV7-9
D: .
J: TRBJ2-1
CDR3: CAIWIADNEQFF
DNA: TGTGCCATCTGGATTGCGGACAATGAGCAGTTCTTC

size: .
V: TRBV7-2
D: .
J: TRBJ2-7
CDR3: CASSLVPTIATYEQYF
DNA: TGTGCCAGCAGCTTAGTCCCGACTATTGCCACCTACGAGCAGTACTTC

size: .
V: TRBV4-1
D: TRBD2
J: TRBJ2-1
CDR3: CASSQAAGLAGEDEQFF
DNA: TGCGCCAGCAGCCAAGCAGCGGGACTAGCGGGGGAAGATGAGCAGTTCTTC

size: .
V: TRBV6-1
D: TRBD2
J: TRBJ2-7
CDR3: CASSYRRAGVPGLADYEQYF
DNA: TGTGCCAGCAGTTACAGGCGCGCCGGCGTACCGGGACTAGCGGACTACGAGCAGTACTTC

size: .
V: TRBV7-9
D: .
J: TRBJ2-7
CDR3: CASSLAQGLSYEQYF
DNA: TGTGCCAGCAGCTTAGCACAGGGACTGTCCTACGAGCAGTACTTC

size: .
V: TRBV27
D: .
J: TRBJ2-3
CDR3: CASAARSTDTQYF
DNA: TGTGCCAGCGCGGCCCGAAGCACAGATACGCAGTATTTT

size: .
V: TRBV12-3/TRBV12-4
D: .
J: TRBJ1-1
CDR3: CASSGGSLNTEAFF
DNA: TGTGCCAGCAGTGGGGGGTCGCTGAACACTGAAGCTTTCTTT

size: .
V: TRBV6-6
D: .
J: TRBJ2-7
CDR3: CASSESWRVLSYEQYF
DNA: TGTGCCAGCAGTGAGTCCTGGCGGGTCCTCTCCTACGAGCAGTACTTC

size: .
V: TRBV28
D: .
J: TRBJ1-1
CDR3: CATRGPAGMSAEAFF
DNA: TGTGCCACTAGGGGACCTGCCGGGATGTCCGCTGAAGCTTTCTTT

size: few
V: TRBV6-6
D: .
J: TRBJ1-4
CDR3: CASSLATENEKLFF
DNA: TGTGCCAGCAGTTTGGCGACTGAGAATGAAAAACTGTTTTTT

size: few
V: TRBV20-1
D: .
J: TRBJ2-5
CDR3: CSAFPGQSQETQYF
DNA: TGCAGTGCTTTTCCAGGACAGAGCCAAGAGACCCAGTACTTC

size: few
V: TRBV7-2
D: .
J: TRBJ2-7
CDR3: CASSRSGTPPPYEQYF
DNA: TGTGCCAGCAGCCGCTCCGGGACACCGCCGCCCTACGAGCAGTACTTC

size: once
V: TRBV6-1
D: .
J: TRBJ2-1
CDR3: CASSEQAPPYNEQFF
DNA: TGTGCCAGCAGTGAGCAAGCCCCTCCCTACAATGAGCAGTTCTTC

size: .
V: TRBV6-5
D: .
J: TRBJ1-1
CDR3: CASSYSGASNTEAFF
DNA: TGTGCCAGCAGTTACTCGGGGGCGTCGAACACTGAAGCTTTCTTT

size: .
V: TRBV12-5
D: TRBD2
J: TRBJ2-1
CDR3: CASGLTYRASGSRNEQFF
DNA: TGTGCTAGTGGTTTGACCTACAGGGCTAGCGGGAGTAGAAATGAGCAGTTCTTC

size: .
V: TRBV11-2
D: TRBD1
J: TRBJ1-1
CDR3: CASSQHRDRDTEAFF
DNA: TGTGCCAGCAGCCAACATCGGGACAGGGACACTGAAGCTTTCTTT

size: .
V: TRBV6-2/TRBV6-3
D: TRBD1
J: TRBJ2-1
CDR3: CASSGPGQVNYNEQFF
DNA: TGTGCCAGCAGTGGCCCAGGACAGGTTAACTACAATGAGCAGTTCTTC

size: .
V: TRBV2
D: .
J: TRBJ2-5
CDR3: CASKAGQVETQYF
DNA: TGTGCCAGCAAGGCGGGGCAAGTTGAGACCCAGTACTTC

size: .
V: TRBV6-1
D: .
J: TRBJ2-7
CDR3: CASSGGAGGDEQYF
DNA: TGTGCCAGCAGCGGGGGGGCAGGGGGGGACGAGCAGTACTTC

size: few
V: TRBV5-1
D: TRBD2
J: TRBJ2-1
CDR3: CASSGGTSLNEQFF
DNA: TGCGCCAGCAGCGGGGGGACTAGCCTCAATGAGCAGTTCTTC

size: .
V: TRBV7-8
D: TRBD1
J: TRBJ2-7
CDR3: CASSSYRDRILYEQYF
DNA: TGTGCCAGCAGCTCCTACCGGGACAGGATCCTCTACGAGCAGTACTTC

size: .
V: TRBV6-1
D: TRBD2
J: TRBJ2-7
CDR3: CASSRDYRSSYEQYF
DNA: TGTGCCAGCAGCCGGGACTACCGAAGCTCCTACGAGCAGTACTTC

size: .
V: TRBV5-1
D: .
J: TRBJ2-1
CDR3: CASSRRSGNEQFF
DNA: TGCGCCAGCAGTCGGCGAAGTGGGAATGAGCAGTTCTTC

size: few
V: TRBV23-1
D: TRBD1
J: TRBJ1-4
CDR3: CASSHLTKGTGPKRTNEKLFF
DNA: TGCGCCAGCAGTCACCTAACCAAGGGGACAGGGCCGAAGCGAACTAATGAAAAACTGTTTTTT

size: .
V: TRBV10-3
D: .
J: TRBJ2-5
CDR3: CAISEHPSQTQYF
DNA: TGTGCCATCAGTGAGCATCCTAGCCAGACCCAGTACTTC

size: .
V: TRBV6-6
D: TRBD1
J: TRBJ2-5
CDR3: CASRQGVSETQYF
DNA: TGTGCCAGCAGACAGGGGGTCTCGGAGACCCAGTACTTC

size: .
V: TRBV5-1
D: .
J: TRBJ2-3
CDR3: CASSFPDGTQYF
DNA: TGCGCCAGCAGCTTCCCTGACGGAACGCAGTATTTT

size: .
V: TRBV7-6
D: TRBD2
J: TRBJ2-3
CDR3: CASSPSAGGTLDTQYF
DNA: TGTGCCAGCAGCCCATCTGCGGGGGGCACACTCGATACGCAGTATTTT

size: few
V: TRBV11-2
D: .
J: TRBJ2-1
CDR3: CASTESGNEQFF
DNA: TGTGCCAGCACCGAGAGCGGTAATGAGCAGTTCTTC

size: .
V: TRBV2
D: .
J: TRBJ2-6
CDR3: CASRLGGAYSGANVLTF
DNA: TGTGCCAGCAGGTTGGGGGGAGCCTACTCTGGGGCCAACGTCCTGACTTTC

size: .
V: TRBV6-1
D: .
J: TRBJ1-3
CDR3: CASSGRALLSGNTIYF
DNA: TGTGCCAGCAGTGGCCGGGCCCTCCTCTCTGGAAACACCATATATTTT

size: few
V: TRBV5-4
D: .
J: TRBJ1-4
CDR3: CASSLAGHNEKLFF
DNA: TGTGCCAGCAGCTTGGCGGGGCATAATGAAAAACTGTTTTTT

size: .
V: TRBV7-8
D: .
J: TRBJ2-1
CDR3: CASRHLHGDEQFF
DNA: TGTGCCAGCAGACATCTCCATGGGGATGAGCAGTTCTTC

size: few
V: TRBV6-6
D: .
J: TRBJ2-3
CDR3: CASSYRGKTTDTQYF
DNA: TGTGCCAGCAGTTACAGAGGGAAAACTACAGATACGCAGTATTTT

size: few
V: TRBV29-1
D: .
J: TRBJ1-1
CDR3: CSVVKGGVVGTEAFF
DNA: TGCAGCGTTGTGAAGGGGGGGGTCGTTGGCACTGAAGCTTTCTTT

size: many
V: TRBV10-3
D: .
J: TRBJ1-5
CDR3: CAAKGVDSNQPQHF
DNA: TGTGCCGCAAAGGGAGTTGATAGCAATCAGCCCCAGCATTTT

size: few
V: TRBV7-2
D: .
J: TRBJ1-1
CDR3: CASSFIQGVGTEAFF
DNA: TGTGCCAGCAGCTTTATACAGGGAGTAGGAACTGAAGCTTTCTTT

size: few
V: TRBV27
D: .
J: TRBJ1-1
CDR3: CASSAAAGVSAEAFF
DNA: TGTGCCAGCTCAGCCGCGGCAGGGGTTAGCGCTGAAGCTTTCTTT

size: .
V: TRBV4-2
D: TRBD2
J: TRBJ2-5
CDR3: CASSQQGLAGGGYQETQYF
DNA: TGTGCCAGCAGCCAACAAGGACTAGCGGGGGGGGGGTACCAAGAGACCCAGTACTTC

size: few
V: TRBV4-1
D: .
J: TRBJ2-7
CDR3: CASSQGSADAYEQYF
DNA: TGCGCCAGCAGCCAAGGGAGCGCGGACGCCTACGAGCAGTACTTC

size: few
V: TRBV19
D: .
J: TRBJ1-2
CDR3: CASSIGGGLKAGYTF
DNA: TGTGCCAGTAGTATCGGAGGGGGTTTGAAGGCTGGCTACACCTTC

size: few
V: TRBV6-1
D: .
J: TRBJ1-3
CDR3: CASSTAAGNTIYF
DNA: TGTGCCAGCAGTACAGCGGCTGGAAACACCATATATTTT

size: .
V: TRBV12-3/TRBV12-4
D: TRBD2
J: TRBJ2-3
CDR3: CASSLGAGAFLDTQYF
DNA: TGTGCCAGCAGTTTGGGAGCGGGGGCCTTTTTAGATACGCAGTATTTT

size: few
V: TRBV28
D: .
J: TRBJ2-1
CDR3: CASSFEAGNEQFF
DNA: TGTGCCAGCAGTTTTGAGGCTGGCAATGAGCAGTTCTTC

size: few
V: TRBV12-3/TRBV12-4
D: TRBD1
J: TRBJ1-1
CDR3: CASKGQVNTEAFF
DNA: TGTGCCAGCAAGGGACAGGTGAACACTGAAGCTTTCTTT

size: few
V: TRBV7-2
D: .
J: TRBJ1-2
CDR3: CASSQPAGDYGYTF
DNA: TGTGCCAGCAGCCAACCGGCAGGGGACTATGGCTACACCTTC

size: .
V: TRBV12-3/TRBV12-4
D: .
J: TRBJ2-3
CDR3: CASSFEAAGEGGHADTQYF
DNA: TGTGCCAGCAGTTTCGAGGCTGCGGGGGAGGGGGGGCACGCAGATACGCAGTATTTT

size: few
V: TRBV12-3/TRBV12-4
D: TRBD1
J: TRBJ1-4
CDR3: CASSSRGSGLFF
DNA: TGTGCCAGCAGTTCCAGGGGGTCCGGACTGTTTTTT